The 5 T cell receptor beta chains reported below all come from one sample, sequenced in a study of blood T cells in healthy people across ages. It was with a sample-barcoded 5' primer and a J-beta primer mix that a second PCR of about 7 to 12 cycles was run. Each CDR3 protein is one row after TCRdb ran MiXCR on the 5' RACE reads. The data hold fewer than 750,000 distinct CDR3 sequences, with around 52% observed a single time. The sequenced material came from blood. The receptor set was obtained from an elderly woman in good health.

To note about this clonotype: A much larger clone sits a single nucleotide away, making a read error possible. The gene calls are TRBV11-1 and TRBJ2-1; D is unresolved. The length of the CDR3 is 14 residues. The V gene's germline CDR1 is SGHAT and CDR2 FQDESV (reference sequence). Trimming left V 2 bases short and J 12 bases short, with 17 bases between. CDR3 sequence (DNA): TGTGCCAGCAGCTTAATAGCCGCGAGGATGCGGCAGTTCTTC. Translating gives CASSLIAARMRQFF. The entire variable domain, with the rest obtained from reference TRBV11-1 and TRBJ2-1, is as follows: EAEVAQSPRYKITEKSQAVAFWCDPISGHATLYWYRQILGQGPELLVQFQDESVVDDSQLPKDRFSAERLKGVDSTLKIQPAELGDSAMYLCASSLIAARMRQFFGPGTRLTVL.

The J gene is TRBJ2-7, the V gene TRBV7-2; 14 bases fit TRBD2. The CDR3 spans 17 residues. Germline lookup yields CDR1 SGHTA and CDR2 FQGNSA. J lost 5 bases, V lost 0 bases, and 6 bases had no gene match. The CDR3 sequence is CASSLAGTSGSFDEQYF. In DNA, the CDR3 is TGTGCCAGCAGCTTAGCGGGGACTAGCGGGAGTTTCGACGAGCAGTACTTC.

The sample holds a few counts of this clonotype. J is TRBJ2-1 and V is TRBV28; TRBD2 agrees at 8 bases. Germline CDR1 and CDR2: MDHEN and SYDVKM. The CDR3 loop spans 16 amino acids. Germline trimming cut 4 bases from V and 4 bases from J; bases unmatched to any gene: 9. Written as DNA, the CDR3 is TGTGCCAGCAGTTCCGCGGGGGGCCCGACTTACAATGAGCAGTTCTTC. Protein product: CASSSAGGPTYNEQFF.

The chain uses TRBV20-1 and TRBJ2-6; 12 bases agree with TRBD1. Trimming took 5 bases from V and 1 from J; bases not matched to a gene: 9. This CDR3 spans 18 amino acids. The germline gives CDR1 DFQATT, CDR2 SNEGSKA (reference sequence). Written as DNA, the CDR3 is TGCAGTGCTGCCCAACCGGGACAGGGGGCGTCTGGGGCCAACGTCCTGACTTTC. It encodes CSAAQPGQGASGANVLTF.

This clonotype was picked up many times. The chain combines TRBV4-2 with TRBJ2-1; D gene unclear. In germline, CDR1 is LGHNA, CDR2 YNFKEQ. Trimming removed 8 bases at V and 6 bases at J, with 11 bases between. This CDR3 is 12 amino acids long. The DNA for the CDR3 is TGTGCCAGCGCATTAGGGCCCAATGAGCAGTTCTTC. Its protein is CASALGPNEQFF.